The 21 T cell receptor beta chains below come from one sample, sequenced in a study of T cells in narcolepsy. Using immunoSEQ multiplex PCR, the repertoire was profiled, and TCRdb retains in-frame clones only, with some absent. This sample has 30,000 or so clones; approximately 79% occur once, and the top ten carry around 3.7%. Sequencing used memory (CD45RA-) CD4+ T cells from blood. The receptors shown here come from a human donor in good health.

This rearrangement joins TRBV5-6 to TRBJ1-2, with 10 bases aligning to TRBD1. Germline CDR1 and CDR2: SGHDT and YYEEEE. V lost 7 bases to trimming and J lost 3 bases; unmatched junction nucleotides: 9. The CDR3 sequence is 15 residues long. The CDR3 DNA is TGTGCCAGCGCCACCCCGGGACAGGGGTACTATGGCTACACCTTC. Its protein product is CASATPGQGYYGYTF.

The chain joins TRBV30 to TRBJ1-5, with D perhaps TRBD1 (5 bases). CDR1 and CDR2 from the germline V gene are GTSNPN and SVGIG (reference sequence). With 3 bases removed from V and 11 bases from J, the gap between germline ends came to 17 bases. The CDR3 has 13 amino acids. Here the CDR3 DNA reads TGTGCCTGGAGACGAAGGAAAGGGGAAACCCAGCATTTT. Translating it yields CAWRRRKGETQHF. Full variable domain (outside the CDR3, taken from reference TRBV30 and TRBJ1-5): SQTIHQWPATLVQPVGSPLSLECTVEGTSNPNLYWYRQAAGRGLQLLFYSVGIGQISSEVPQNLSASRPQDRQFILSSKKLLLSDSGFYLCAWRRRKGETQHFGDGTRLSIL.

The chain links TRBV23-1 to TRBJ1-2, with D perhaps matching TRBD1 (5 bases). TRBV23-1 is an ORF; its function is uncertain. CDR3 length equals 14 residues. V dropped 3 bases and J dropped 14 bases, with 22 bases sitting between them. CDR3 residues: CASSHLQGLVVGTF. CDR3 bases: TGCGCCAGCAGTCATCTTCAGGGCCTGGTGGTGGGGACCTTC.

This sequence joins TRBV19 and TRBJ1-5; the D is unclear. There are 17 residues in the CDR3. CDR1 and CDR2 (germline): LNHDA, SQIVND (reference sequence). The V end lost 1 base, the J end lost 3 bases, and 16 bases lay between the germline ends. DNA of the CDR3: TGTGCCAGTAGTATAGGAGGGCAGATTAAACTCAATCAGCCCCAGCATTTT. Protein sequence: CASSIGGQIKLNQPQHF.

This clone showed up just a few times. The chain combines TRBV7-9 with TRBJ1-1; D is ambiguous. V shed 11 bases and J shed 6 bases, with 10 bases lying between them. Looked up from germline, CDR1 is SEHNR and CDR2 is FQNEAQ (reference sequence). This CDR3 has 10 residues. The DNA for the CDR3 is TGTGCCTTGGGGTCCGCTGAAGCTTTCTTT. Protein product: CALGSAEAFF.

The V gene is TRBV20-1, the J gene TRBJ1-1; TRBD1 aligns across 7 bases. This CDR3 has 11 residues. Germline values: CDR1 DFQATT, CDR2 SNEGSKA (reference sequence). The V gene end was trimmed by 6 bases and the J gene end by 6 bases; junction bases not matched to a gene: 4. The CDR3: CSATRGAEAFF. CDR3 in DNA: TGCAGTGCCACCAGGGGGGCTGAAGCTTTCTTT.

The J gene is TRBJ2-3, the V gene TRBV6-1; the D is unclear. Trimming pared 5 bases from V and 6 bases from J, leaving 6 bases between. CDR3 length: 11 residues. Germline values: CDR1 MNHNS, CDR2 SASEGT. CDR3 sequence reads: CASSYIDTQYF. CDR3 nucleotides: TGTGCCAGCAGTTACATCGATACGCAGTATTTT.

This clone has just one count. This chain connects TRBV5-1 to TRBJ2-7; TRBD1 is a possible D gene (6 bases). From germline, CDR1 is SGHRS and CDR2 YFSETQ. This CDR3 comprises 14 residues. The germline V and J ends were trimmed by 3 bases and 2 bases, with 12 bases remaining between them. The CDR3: CASSWVGQTYEQYF. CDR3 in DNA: TGCGCCAGCAGCTGGGTCGGACAGACCTACGAGCAGTACTTC.

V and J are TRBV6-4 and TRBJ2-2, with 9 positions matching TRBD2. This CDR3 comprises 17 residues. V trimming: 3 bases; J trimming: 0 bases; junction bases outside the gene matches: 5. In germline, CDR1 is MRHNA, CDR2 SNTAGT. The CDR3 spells CASSELAGRANTGELFF. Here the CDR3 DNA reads TGTGCCAGCAGTGAACTAGCGGGCAGGGCGAACACCGGGGAGCTGTTTTTT.

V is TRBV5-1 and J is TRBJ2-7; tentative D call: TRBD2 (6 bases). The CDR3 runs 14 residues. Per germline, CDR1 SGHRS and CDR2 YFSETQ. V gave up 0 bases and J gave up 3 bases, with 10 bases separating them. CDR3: CASSLASVNYEQYF. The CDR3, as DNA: TGCGCCAGCAGCTTGGCTAGCGTGAACTACGAGCAGTACTTC.

DNA for the CDR3: TGTGCCAGCAGTTACTTTAGTGCAGGATACGAGCAGTACTTC. This sequence encodes CASSYFSAGYEQYF. The V and J genes are TRBV6-5 and TRBJ2-7; no firm D call. Trimming left V 1 base short and J 4 bases short, with 11 bases between. The CDR3 runs to 14 residues. Germline V gene data show CDR1 as MNHEY and CDR2 as SVGAGI.

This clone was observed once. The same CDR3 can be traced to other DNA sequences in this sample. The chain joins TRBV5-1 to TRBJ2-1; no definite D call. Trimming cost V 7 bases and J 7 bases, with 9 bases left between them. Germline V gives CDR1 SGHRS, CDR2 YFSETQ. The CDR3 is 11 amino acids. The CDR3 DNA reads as TGCGCCAGCGGACGTGGGAATGAGCAGTTCTTC. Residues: CASGRGNEQFF.

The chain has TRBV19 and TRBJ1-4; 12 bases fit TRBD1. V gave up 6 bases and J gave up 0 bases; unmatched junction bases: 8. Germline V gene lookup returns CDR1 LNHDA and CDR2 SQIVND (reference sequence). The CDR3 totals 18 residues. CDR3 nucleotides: TGTGCCAGTAGCGCTTGGGACAGGGGGCATGCAACTAATGAAAAACTGTTTTTT. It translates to CASSAWDRGHATNEKLFF.

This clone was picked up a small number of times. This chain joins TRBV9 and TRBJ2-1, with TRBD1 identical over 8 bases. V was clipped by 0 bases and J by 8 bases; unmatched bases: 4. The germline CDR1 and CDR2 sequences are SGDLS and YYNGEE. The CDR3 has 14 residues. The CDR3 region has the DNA TGTGCCAGCAGCGTAGTGACAGGGGCGGATGAGCAGTTCTTC. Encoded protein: CASSVVTGADEQFF.

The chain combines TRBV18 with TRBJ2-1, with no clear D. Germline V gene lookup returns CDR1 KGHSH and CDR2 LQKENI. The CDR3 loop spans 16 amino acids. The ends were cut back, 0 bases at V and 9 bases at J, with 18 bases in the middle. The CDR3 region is CASSPPNSPAVVEQFF. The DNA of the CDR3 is TGTGCCAGCTCACCACCGAACAGCCCCGCCGTTGTTGAGCAGTTCTTC.

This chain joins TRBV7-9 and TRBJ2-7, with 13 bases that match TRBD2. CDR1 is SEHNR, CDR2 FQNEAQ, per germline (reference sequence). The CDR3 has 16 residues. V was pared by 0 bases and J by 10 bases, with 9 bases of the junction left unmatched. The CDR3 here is CASSLASGLAGAGQYF. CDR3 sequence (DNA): TGTGCCAGCAGCTTAGCATCTGGACTAGCGGGAGCGGGTCAGTACTTC. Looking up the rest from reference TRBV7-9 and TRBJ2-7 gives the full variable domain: DTGVSQNPRHKITKRGQNVTFRCDPISEHNRLYWYRQTLGQGPEFLTYFQNEAQLEKSRLLSDRFSAERPKGSFSTLEIQRTEQGDSAMYLCASSLASGLAGAGQYFGPGTRLTVT.

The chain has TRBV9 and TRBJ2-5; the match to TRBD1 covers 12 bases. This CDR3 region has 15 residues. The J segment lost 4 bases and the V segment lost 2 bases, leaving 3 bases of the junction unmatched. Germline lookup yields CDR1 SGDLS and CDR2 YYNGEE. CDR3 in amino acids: CASSVGQGALETQYF. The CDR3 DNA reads TGTGCCAGCAGCGTGGGACAGGGGGCTTTAGAGACCCAGTACTTC.

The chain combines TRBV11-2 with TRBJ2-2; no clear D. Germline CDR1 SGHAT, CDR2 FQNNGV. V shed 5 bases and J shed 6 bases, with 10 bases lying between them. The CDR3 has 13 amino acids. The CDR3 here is CASSEMYPGELFF. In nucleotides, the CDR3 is TGTGCCAGCAGCGAGATGTATCCCGGGGAGCTGTTTTTT.

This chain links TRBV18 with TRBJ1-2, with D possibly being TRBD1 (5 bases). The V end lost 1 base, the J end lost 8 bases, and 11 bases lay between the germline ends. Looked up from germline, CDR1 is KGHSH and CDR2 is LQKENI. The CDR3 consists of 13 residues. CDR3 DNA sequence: TGTGCCAGCTCACCACAAGAGGGACTGGGCTACACCTTC. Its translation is CASSPQEGLGYTF.

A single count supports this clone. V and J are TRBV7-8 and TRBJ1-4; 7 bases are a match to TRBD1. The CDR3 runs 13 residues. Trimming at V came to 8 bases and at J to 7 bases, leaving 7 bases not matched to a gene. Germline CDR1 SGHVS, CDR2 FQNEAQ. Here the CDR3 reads CASAGQDGEKLFF. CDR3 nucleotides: TGTGCCAGCGCAGGACAGGACGGTGAAAAACTGTTTTTT.

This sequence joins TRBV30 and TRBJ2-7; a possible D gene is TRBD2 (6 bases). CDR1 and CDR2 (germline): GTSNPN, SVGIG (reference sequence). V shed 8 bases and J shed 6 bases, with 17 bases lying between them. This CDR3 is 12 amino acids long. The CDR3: CAGGAWVSEQYF. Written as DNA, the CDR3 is TGTGCCGGAGGGGCGTGGGTTAGCGAGCAGTACTTC.